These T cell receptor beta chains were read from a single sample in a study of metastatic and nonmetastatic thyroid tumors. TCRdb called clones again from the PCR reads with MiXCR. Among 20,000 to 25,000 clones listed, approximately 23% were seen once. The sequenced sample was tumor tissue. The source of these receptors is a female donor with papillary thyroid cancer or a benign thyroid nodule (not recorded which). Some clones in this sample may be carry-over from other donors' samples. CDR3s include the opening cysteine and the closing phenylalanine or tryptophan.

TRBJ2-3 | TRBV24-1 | CATSDPSIGLATDTQYF
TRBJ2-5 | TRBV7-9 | CASSLNWETQYF
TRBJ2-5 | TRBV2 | CASSGTGSGETQYF
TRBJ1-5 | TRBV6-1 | CASSESHFYSNQPQHF
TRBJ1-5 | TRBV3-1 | CASSQGGRENQPQHF
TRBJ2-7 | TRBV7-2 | CASSLSGSPYEQYF
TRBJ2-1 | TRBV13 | CASSSRVRNEQFF
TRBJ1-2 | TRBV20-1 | CSASRNEPSDVYTF
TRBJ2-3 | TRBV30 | CARQETDTQYF
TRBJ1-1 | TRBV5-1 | CASSLVVMNTEAFF
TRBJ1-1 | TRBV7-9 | CASSLEPGSEAFF
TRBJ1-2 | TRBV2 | CAGSERGYGYTF
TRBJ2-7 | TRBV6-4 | CASSEGTSGSEQYF
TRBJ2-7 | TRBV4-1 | CASSRNTGSRDGEQYF
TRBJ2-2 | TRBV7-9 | CASSLNPGGELFF
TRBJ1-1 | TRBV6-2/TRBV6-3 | CASIGGGGWTEAFF
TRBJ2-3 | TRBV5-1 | CASSTRQGTDTPYF